This T cell receptor beta chain was identified during a study of beta chain features in type 1 diabetes. Study-wide results and caveats: A moderate, significant TCRB CDR3 shortening appeared in type 1 diabetes across four CD4+ subsets.

Points on this clone: Antigen unknown.

CDR1 and CDR2 (germline): MNHEY, SVGAGI. There are 13 residues in the CDR3. Trimming removed 3 bases at V and 6 bases at J, with 9 bases between. Expressed TCRB transcripts were sequenced after all isolated RNA was converted to cDNA. The protocol was immunoSEQ multiplex PCR, while the TCRdb copy is restricted to in-frame clones and leaves out a portion. The profile shows 250,000 to 350,000 clones, 14% of them singletons. The chain employs TRBV6-5 and TRBJ1-5; a weak D match, TRBD1 (5 bases). The TCR was taken from a young man in good health. The sequencing sample was made of central memory CD4+ T cells from blood. CDR3 sequence: CASSYRGAQPQHF. The CDR3 nucleotides read TGTGCCAGCAGTTATCGGGGCGCTCAGCCCCAGCATTTT.